This T cell receptor beta chain is drawn from a study of shared clonotypes between healthy human individuals. It was around 190 ng DNA, 30,000 or so T cell genomes, that sorted-subset replicate PCRs used. Some clones are missing from TCRdb's copy, which holds only in-frame ones; the method was immunoSEQ multiplex PCR. Of approximately 600,000 clones listed, around 95% were seen once; the top ten hold over 0.095%. The germline CDR1 and CDR2 sequences are MDHEN and SYDVKM. This CDR3 is built from 15 residues. Trimming took off 5 bases at V and 4 bases at J, with 15 bases between the two ends. CD45RO-negative cells were positively selected for CCR7, leaving out terminally differentiated effector memory CD45RA+ cells. Study conclusions and caveats: A limitation of the genetic and exposure-history diversity represented arose from few donors. Clonotypes not shared had lower generation probabilities than those common to all four donors. What naive subsets generally showed was a larger estimated richness than memory subsets showed.

As for this clone: Its antigen is currently unknown.

The sample taken for sequencing was naive CD8+ T cells sorted from blood. The rearrangement uses TRBV28 and TRBJ2-1; TRBD2 is a possible D gene (5 bases). This sequence originates from a woman aged 25 to 45 in good health. CDR3 nucleotides: TGTGCCAGCAGTCCTACCGGGATACCATACAATGAGCAGTTCTTC. As protein: CASSPTGIPYNEQFF.